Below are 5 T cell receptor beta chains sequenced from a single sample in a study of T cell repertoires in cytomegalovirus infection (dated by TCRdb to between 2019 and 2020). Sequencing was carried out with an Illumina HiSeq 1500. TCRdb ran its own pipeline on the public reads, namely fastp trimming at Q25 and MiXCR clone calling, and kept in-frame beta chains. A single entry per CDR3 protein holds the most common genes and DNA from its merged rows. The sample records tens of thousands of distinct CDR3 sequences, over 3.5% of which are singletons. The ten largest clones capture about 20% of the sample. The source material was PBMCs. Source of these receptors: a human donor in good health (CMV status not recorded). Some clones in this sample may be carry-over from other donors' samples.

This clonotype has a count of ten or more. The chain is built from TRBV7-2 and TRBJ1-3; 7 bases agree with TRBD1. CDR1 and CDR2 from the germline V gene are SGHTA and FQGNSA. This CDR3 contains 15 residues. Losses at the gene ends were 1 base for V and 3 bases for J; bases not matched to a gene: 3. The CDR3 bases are TGTGCCAGCAGCTTAGAGTCAGGGGGTGGAAACACCATATATTTT. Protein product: CASSLESGGGNTIYF.

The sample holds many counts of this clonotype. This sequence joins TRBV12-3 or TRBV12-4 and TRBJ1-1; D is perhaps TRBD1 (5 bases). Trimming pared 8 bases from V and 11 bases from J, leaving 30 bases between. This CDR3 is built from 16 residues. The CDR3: CASVNSDRAATQGAFF. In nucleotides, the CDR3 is TGTGCCAGCGTTAACTCAGATCGGGCGGCCACCCAGGGCGCTTTCTTT.

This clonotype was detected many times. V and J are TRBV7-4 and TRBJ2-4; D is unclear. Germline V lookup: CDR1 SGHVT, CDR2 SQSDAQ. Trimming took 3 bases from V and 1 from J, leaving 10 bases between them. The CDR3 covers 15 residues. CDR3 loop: CASSLVGLAKNIQYF. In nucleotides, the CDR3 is TGTGCCAGCAGCTTGGTGGGCCTGGCCAAAAACATTCAGTACTTC.

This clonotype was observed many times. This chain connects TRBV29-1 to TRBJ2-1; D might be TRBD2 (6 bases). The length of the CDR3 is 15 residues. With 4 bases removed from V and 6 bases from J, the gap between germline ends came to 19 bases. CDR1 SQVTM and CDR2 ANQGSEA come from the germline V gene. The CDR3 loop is CSVGWLRESANEQFF. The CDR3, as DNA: TGCAGCGTTGGGTGGCTTCGGGAGTCGGCCAATGAGCAGTTCTTC.

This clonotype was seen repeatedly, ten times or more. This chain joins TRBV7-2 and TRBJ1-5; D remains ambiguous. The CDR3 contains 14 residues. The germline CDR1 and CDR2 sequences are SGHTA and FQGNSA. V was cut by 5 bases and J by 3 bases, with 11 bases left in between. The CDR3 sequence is CASSLGSNNQPQHF. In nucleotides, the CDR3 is TGTGCCAGCAGCCTTGGGAGTAACAATCAGCCCCAGCATTTT.